The text below deals with one TCR beta chain. Antigen: not known. This sample was included in a study of cytomegalovirus exposure and HLA in healthy donors. V was cut by 2 bases and J by 8 bases, with 14 bases left in between. This CDR3 comprises 15 residues. Germline lookup yields CDR1 SGHRS and CDR2 YFSETQ. Study results and limitations: Later findings reportedly placed an Asian-associated ancestry cluster below the approximately 700-donor mean for N-insertions.

The PCR used 60 Vbeta and 13 Jbeta primers. Clones were sequenced by immunoSEQ multiplex PCR, and TCRdb holds only the in-frame ones, with some missing. This sample's table has about 140,000 clones. The receptor was derived from a woman aged 18 to 35 in good health and CMV-seronegative. The V call is TRBV5-1, the J call TRBJ1-6; D is ambiguous. Sample: PBMCs. The CDR3 nucleotides are TGCGCCAGCAGCTTTGCCAGGCCATCGGATTCACCCCTCCACTTT. This encodes CASSFARPSDSPLHF.